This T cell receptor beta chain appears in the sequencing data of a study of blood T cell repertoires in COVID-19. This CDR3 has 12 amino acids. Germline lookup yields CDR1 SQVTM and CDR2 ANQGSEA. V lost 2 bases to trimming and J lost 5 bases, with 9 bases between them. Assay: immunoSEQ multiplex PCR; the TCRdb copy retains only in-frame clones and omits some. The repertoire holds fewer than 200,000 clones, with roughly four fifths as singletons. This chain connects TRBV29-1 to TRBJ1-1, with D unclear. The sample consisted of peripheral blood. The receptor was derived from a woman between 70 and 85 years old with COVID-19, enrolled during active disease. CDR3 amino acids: CSVERSGTEAFF. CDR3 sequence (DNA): TGCAGCGTTGAAAGGAGCGGGACTGAAGCTTTCTTT.